This T cell receptor beta chain was captured by sequencing in a study of cytomegalovirus exposure and HLA in healthy donors. Overall study findings and caveats: In all likelihood, a cluster of highly shared sequence variants was a sequencing artifact. Most CMV-associated TCR beta chains appeared HLA-restricted in a later analysis.

Primers for the PCR totalled 60 Vbeta and 13 Jbeta. TCRdb's copy holds only in-frame clones and misses some; the assay was immunoSEQ multiplex PCR. The sample lists more than 100,000 clones, under 10% occurring once. Germline CDR1 is SEHNR and CDR2 is FQNEAQ (reference sequence). The CDR3 spans 19 residues. The ends lost 1 base at V and 5 bases at J; junction bases unmatched: 18. A note on this clone: Antigen: not known.

The rearrangement links TRBV7-9 to TRBJ1-2; 8 nucleotides agree with TRBD1. This sequence originates from a woman between 40 and 55 years old in good health and CMV-seropositive. What was sequenced was PBMCs. The CDR3 loop is CASSLELGQDLNFKYGYTF. The CDR3 nucleotides read TGTGCCAGCAGCTTAGAACTGGGACAGGACCTTAACTTTAAATATGGCTACACCTTC.